This T cell receptor beta chain was recorded in a study of shared clonotypes between healthy human individuals. Whole-study results and caveats: The genetic and exposure-history diversity represented was limited by few donors.

As regards this clone: The antigen remains unidentified.

The length of the CDR3 is 13 residues. V was clipped by 9 bases and J by 3 bases; unmatched bases: 5. CDR1 and CDR2 (germline): ENHRY, SYGVKD. When samples were unsorted, around 90 million PBMCs were used for genomic DNA. Data came from immunoSEQ multiplex PCR; TCRdb stores just in-frame clones and leaves some out. The sample shows about 470,000 clones, roughly three quarters of them seen only once. The origin of this receptor is a middle-aged woman in good health. Some clones in this sample may be carry-over from other donors' samples. The source material was PBMCs. This rearrangement joins TRBV10-3 to TRBJ2-7; 10 positions match TRBD2. This chain's CDR3 is CAIAGGHLYEQYF. DNA of the CDR3: TGTGCCATAGCGGGGGGGCATCTCTACGAGCAGTACTTC.